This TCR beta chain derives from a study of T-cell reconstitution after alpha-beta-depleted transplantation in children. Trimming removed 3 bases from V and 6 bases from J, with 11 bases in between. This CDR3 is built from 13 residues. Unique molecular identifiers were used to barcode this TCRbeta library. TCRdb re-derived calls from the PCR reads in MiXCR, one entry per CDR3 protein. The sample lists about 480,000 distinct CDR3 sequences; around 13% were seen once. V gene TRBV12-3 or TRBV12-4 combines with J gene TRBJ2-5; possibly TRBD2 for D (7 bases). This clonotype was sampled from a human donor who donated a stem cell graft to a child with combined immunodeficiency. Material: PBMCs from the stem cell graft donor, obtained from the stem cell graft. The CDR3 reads CASSLGGQQTQYF. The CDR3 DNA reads TGTGCCAGCAGTTTGGGGGGGCAGCAGACCCAGTACTTC.